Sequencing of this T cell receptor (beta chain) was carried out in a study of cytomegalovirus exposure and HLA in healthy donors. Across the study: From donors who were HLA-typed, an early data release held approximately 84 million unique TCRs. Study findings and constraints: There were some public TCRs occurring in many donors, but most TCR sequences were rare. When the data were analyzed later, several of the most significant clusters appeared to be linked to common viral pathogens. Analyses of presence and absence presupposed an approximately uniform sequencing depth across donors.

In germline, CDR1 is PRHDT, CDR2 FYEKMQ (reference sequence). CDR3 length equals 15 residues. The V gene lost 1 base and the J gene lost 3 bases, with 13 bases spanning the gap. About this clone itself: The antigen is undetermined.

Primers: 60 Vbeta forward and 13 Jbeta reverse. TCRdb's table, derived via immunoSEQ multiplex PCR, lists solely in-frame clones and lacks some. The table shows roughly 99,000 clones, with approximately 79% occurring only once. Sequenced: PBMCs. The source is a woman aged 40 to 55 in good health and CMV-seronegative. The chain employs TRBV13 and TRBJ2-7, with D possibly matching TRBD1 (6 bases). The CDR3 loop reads CASSLDRLGGYEQYF. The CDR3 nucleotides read TGTGCCAGCAGCTTAGATCGGCTAGGGGGCTACGAGCAGTACTTC.